This T cell receptor beta chain was sequenced in a study of blood T cell repertoires in COVID-19. The CDR3 has 15 residues. V was cut by 5 bases and J by 7 bases, with 16 bases left in between. Germline loops: CDR1 SGHRS, CDR2 YFSETQ. The table came from immunoSEQ multiplex PCR; TCRdb's copy has only in-frame clones and leaves some out. Among about 98,000 clones listed, 81% were seen once. The sample taken for sequencing was peripheral blood. The clonotype comes from a woman of 80 years or more with acute or convalescent COVID-19. The chain uses TRBV5-1 and TRBJ1-6, with a tentative D call TRBD1 (6 bases). CDR3 nucleotides: TGCGCCAGCAGGGAGTTAGGACAGCTCAATTCACCCCTCCACTTT. Translating it yields CASRELGQLNSPLHF.